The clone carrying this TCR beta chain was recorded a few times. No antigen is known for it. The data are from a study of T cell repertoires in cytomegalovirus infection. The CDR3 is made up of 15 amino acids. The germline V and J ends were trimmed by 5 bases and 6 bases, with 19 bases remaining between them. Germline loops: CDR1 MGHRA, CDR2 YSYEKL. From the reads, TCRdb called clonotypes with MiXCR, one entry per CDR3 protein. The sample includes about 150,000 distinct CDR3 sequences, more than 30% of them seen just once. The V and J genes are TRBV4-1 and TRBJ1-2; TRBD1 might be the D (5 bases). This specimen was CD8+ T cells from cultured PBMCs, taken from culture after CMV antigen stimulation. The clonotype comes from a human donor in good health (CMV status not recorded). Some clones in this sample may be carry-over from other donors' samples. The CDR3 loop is CASSIKEGRVDGYTF. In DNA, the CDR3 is TGCGCCAGCAGCATTAAGGAGGGGAGGGTTGATGGCTACACCTTC.